This entry lists 31 T cell receptor beta chains sequenced from one sample in a study of beta chain features in type 1 diabetes. All of the isolated RNA was reverse transcribed, so expressed TCRB transcripts were sequenced. The data were produced by immunoSEQ multiplex PCR, yet TCRdb's version contains in-frame clones alone and is incomplete. The sample holds 860,000 or so clones, roughly 15% seen once. Sample: naive CD4+ T cells from blood. Receptors originate from a woman between 18 and 29 years old in good health.

V gene TRBV4-2 combines with J gene TRBJ2-1, with D tentatively TRBD1 or TRBD2 (5 bases each). The CDR3 runs 13 residues. The V end lost 4 bases, the J end lost 9 bases, and 13 bases lay between the germline ends. Germline CDR1 and CDR2: LGHNA and YNFKEQ. CDR3 in amino acids: CASSRDLEREQFF. In DNA, the CDR3 is TGTGCCAGCAGCCGGGACCTCGAACGTGAGCAGTTCTTC.

The chain links TRBV6-1 to TRBJ1-3; D gene ambiguous. Trimming took off 10 bases at V and 1 base at J, with 11 bases between the two ends. Germline CDR1 reads MNHNS; CDR2 reads SASEGT. CDR3 length equals 13 residues. This CDR3 is CATRRESGNTIYF. The CDR3 DNA is TGTGCCACCCGCCGGGAATCTGGAAACACCATATATTTT.

This clone was counted between two and nine times. The chain joins TRBV7-9 to TRBJ1-1, with TRBD1 matching 7 bases. The length of the CDR3 is 13 residues. Germline lookup yields CDR1 SEHNR and CDR2 FQNEAQ (reference sequence). Trimming removed 5 bases from V and 3 bases from J; junction bases left unmatched: 3. The chain's CDR3 is CASSQTGYTEAFF. The CDR3 DNA is TGTGCCAGCAGCCAGACAGGGTACACTGAAGCTTTCTTT.

This clone was detected a few times. The J gene is TRBJ2-1, the V gene TRBV19, with 7 bases matching TRBD1. CDR1 is LNHDA, CDR2 SQIVND, per germline (reference sequence). Germline trimming cut 7 bases from V and 9 bases from J; bases unmatched to any gene: 12. CDR3 length equals 14 residues. The CDR3 here is CASTSGQGVGEQFF. In nucleotides, the CDR3 is TGTGCCAGTACCTCGGGCCAGGGGGTGGGTGAGCAGTTCTTC. The full variable domain, completed using reference TRBV19 and TRBJ2-1, is DGGITQSPKYLFRKEGQNVTLSCEQNLNHDAMYWYRQDPGQGLRLIYYSQIVNDFQKGDIAEGYSVSREKKESFPLTVTSAQKNPTAFYLCASTSGQGVGEQFFGPGTRLTVL.

This clone was detected only a few times. This rearrangement joins TRBV29-1 to TRBJ1-2, with D possibly TRBD1 on 6 matching bases. This CDR3 is 12 amino acids long. V dropped 5 bases and J dropped 4 bases, with 11 bases sitting between them. The germline V gene has CDR1 SQVTM and CDR2 ANQGSEA. CDR3 loop: CSVYGGGYGYTF. CDR3 bases: TGCAGCGTTTACGGGGGCGGCTATGGCTACACCTTC.

This clone appeared a few times. The chain couples TRBV7-9 to TRBJ2-1; 13 positions match TRBD2. CDR3 length: 16 residues. V shed 5 bases and J 8 bases; nucleotides not matched to a gene: 9. CDR1 is SEHNR, CDR2 FQNEAQ, per germline (reference sequence). The DNA of the CDR3 is TGTGCCAGCAGCCCAGGACTAGCGGGAGTGGGGGATGAGCAGTTCTTC. Amino acid sequence: CASSPGLAGVGDEQFF.

The rearrangement links TRBV7-2 to TRBJ2-1, with D unclear. Trimming pared 5 bases from V and 0 bases from J, leaving 11 bases between. This CDR3 is 15 amino acids long. Germline V gene sequence: CDR1 SGHTA, CDR2 FQGNSA. The CDR3 region is CASSQHRSSYNEQFF. The CDR3 DNA is TGTGCCAGCAGCCAACATCGGAGCTCCTACAATGAGCAGTTCTTC.

This clone was seen a few times. The sample contains more than one DNA sequence encoding this CDR3. V gene TRBV10-3 combines with J gene TRBJ1-1; no definite D call. Germline V gene sequence: CDR1 ENHRY, CDR2 SYGVKD. This CDR3 is 14 amino acids long. V was clipped by 0 bases and J by 0 bases, with 5 bases between them. For the CDR3, the DNA is TGTGCCATCAGTGAGTCCGGAATGAACACTGAAGCTTTCTTT. Protein sequence: CAISESGMNTEAFF.

This clone was counted between two and nine times. The chain carries TRBV2 and TRBJ2-3; tentatively, D is TRBD1 (6 bases). The CDR3 covers 13 residues. Per germline, CDR1 SNHLY and CDR2 FYNNEI. The V end lost 7 bases, the J end lost 5 bases, and 13 bases lay between the germline ends. The chain's CDR3 is CASNWGQGDTQYF. For the CDR3, the DNA is TGTGCCAGCAATTGGGGGCAGGGAGATACGCAGTATTTT.

This clone has just a few counts. The chain uses TRBV5-6 and TRBJ2-5; D unclear. This CDR3 has 15 amino acids. CDR1 and CDR2 from the germline V gene are SGHDT and YYEEEE. The ends were cut back, 1 base at V and 5 bases at J, with 15 bases in the middle. CDR3 nucleotide sequence: TGTGCCAGCAGCTTGATTGAGGTTAGACACGAGACCCAGTACTTC. As protein: CASSLIEVRHETQYF.

V and J are TRBV5-1 and TRBJ2-3; TRBD1 is a possible D gene (5 bases). The V end was cut by 1 base, the J end by 0 bases, with 15 bases between. CDR1 and CDR2 from the germline V gene are SGHRS and YFSETQ. The CDR3 consists of 17 residues. DNA for the CDR3: TGCGCCAGCAGCTTGTTAGCCAGGGCTTCTAGCACAGATACGCAGTATTTT. Protein product: CASSLLARASSTDTQYF.

This clone was observed a handful of times. The chain uses TRBV27 and TRBJ2-4, with TRBD1 matching over 12 bases. Germline trimming cut 5 bases from V and 15 bases from J; bases unmatched to any gene: 11. CDR1 and CDR2 (germline): MNHEY, SMNVEV (reference sequence). The CDR3 length is 14 residues. The CDR3 reads CASSPLTGTGGAYF. CDR3 sequence (DNA): TGTGCCAGCAGTCCACTAACCGGGACAGGGGGCGCGTACTTC.

This clone has just a few counts. The chain employs TRBV27 and TRBJ2-7; 10 nucleotides line up with TRBD1. Germline V gene lookup returns CDR1 MNHEY and CDR2 SMNVEV (reference sequence). Losses at the gene ends were 3 bases for V and 6 bases for J; bases not matched to a gene: 2. This CDR3 comprises 13 residues. The CDR3 DNA reads as TGTGCCAGCAGTTTCTGGACAGGGGGCGAGCAGTACTTC. Its protein product is CASSFWTGGEQYF.

In this sample, this clone turned up a few times. The V and J genes are TRBV7-2 and TRBJ2-1; 7 nucleotides agree with TRBD2. The CDR3 runs 19 residues. Per the germline V gene, CDR1 is SGHTA and CDR2 is FQGNSA. Trimming removed 2 bases from V and 0 bases from J; junction bases left unmatched: 13. The CDR3 region is CASSLKGRTIAGSYNEQFF. In DNA form, the CDR3 reads TGTGCCAGCAGCTTAAAAGGCCGGACAATAGCGGGCTCCTACAATGAGCAGTTCTTC. Together with reference TRBV7-2 and TRBJ2-1, the CDR3 gives the full variable domain: GAGVSQSPSNKVTEKGKDVELRCDPISGHTALYWYRQSLGQGLEFLIYFQGNSAPDKSGLPSDRFSAERTGGSVSTLTIQRTQQEDSAVYLCASSLKGRTIAGSYNEQFFGPGTRLTVL.

This clone was counted between two and nine times. The CDR3 region is CASRPSRGGWETQYF. CDR3 DNA sequence: TGTGCCAGCCGCCCCTCCAGAGGGGGCTGGGAGACCCAGTACTTC. J is TRBJ2-5 and V is TRBV7-2; 7 bases are shared with TRBD1. The length of the CDR3 is 15 residues. Per the germline V gene, CDR1 is SGHTA and CDR2 is FQGNSA. The V segment lost 8 bases and the J segment 5 bases; nucleotides outside the gene matches: 14. Filled out from reference TRBV7-2 and TRBJ2-5, the complete variable domain reads GAGVSQSPSNKVTEKGKDVELRCDPISGHTALYWYRQSLGQGLEFLIYFQGNSAPDKSGLPSDRFSAERTGGSVSTLTIQRTQQEDSAVYLCASRPSRGGWETQYFGPGTRLLVL.

This clone was seen more than once but under ten times. This chain joins TRBV28 and TRBJ2-1, with a possible D match to TRBD2 (5 bases). From germline, CDR1 is MDHEN and CDR2 SYDVKM. The CDR3 is made up of 16 amino acids. Deletions cut 4 bases from V and 4 bases from J, with 17 bases between. CDR3 in amino acids: CASSSGGASRYNEQFF. CDR3 nucleotides: TGTGCCAGCAGTTCTGGAGGCGCTAGCCGATACAATGAGCAGTTCTTC.

Remarks on this clone: The junction does not match germline at one end; this may be a read error. The V gene is TRBV7-2, the J gene TRBJ2-5, with 15 bases that match TRBD2. The CDR3 has 17 amino acids. Germline V lookup: CDR1 SGHTA, CDR2 FQGNSA. CDR3 in DNA: TGCGCCAGCAGTCCCCTCGGACTAGCGGGGGGGTTAGAGACCCAGTACTTC. Protein: CASSPLGLAGGLETQYF.

A few counts support this clone. The V and J genes are TRBV23-1 and TRBJ1-2; D is uncertain. TRBV23-1 is an ORF, with its function uncertain. This CDR3 contains 10 residues. V lost 6 bases and J 7 bases, leaving 6 bases between the germline ends. CDR3: CASSQRGYTF. The CDR3 bases are TGCGCCAGCAGCCAACGTGGCTACACCTTC.

This clone was seen only a few times. The chain employs TRBV9 and TRBJ2-5; D gene unclear. Germline V gene sequence: CDR1 SGDLS, CDR2 YYNGEE. The CDR3 length is 15 residues. The germline V and J ends were trimmed by 0 bases and 4 bases, with 13 bases remaining between them. The CDR3, as DNA: TGTGCCAGCAGCGTAGCTGGCGGATCAGGAGAGACCCAGTACTTC. Amino acids: CASSVAGGSGETQYF. Based on the CDR3 plus reference TRBV9 and TRBJ2-5, the full variable domain is DSGVTQTPKHLITATGQRVTLRCSPRSGDLSVYWYQQSLDQGLQFLIQYYNGEERAKGNILERFSAQQFPDLHSELNLSSLELGDSALYFCASSVAGGSGETQYFGPGTRLLVL.

This clone was observed a few times. The chain combines TRBV20-1 with TRBJ2-1; D possibly corresponds to TRBD2 (5 bases). Trimming stripped 2 bases from V and 11 bases from J, with 10 bases between. This CDR3 region has 11 residues. Germline-derived CDR1 and CDR2 are DFQATT and SNEGSKA (reference sequence). The CDR3 DNA reads TGCAGTGCTAGACGAGGGCCTAAGCAGTTCTTC. This encodes CSARRGPKQFF.

A word on this clone: The junction and the germline gene differ at one end; a read error may be behind it. The V call is TRBV4-3, the J call TRBJ1-1, with unresolved D. The CDR3 is 14 residues long. CDR1 is LGHNA, CDR2 YSLEER, per germline. CDR3 bases: TGCGCCAGCAGCAAAGAGGTAATGAACACTGAAGCTTTCTTT. This sequence encodes CASSKEVMNTEAFF.

This clone was seen a handful of times. This chain links TRBV5-1 with TRBJ2-1; perhaps TRBD2 as D (6 bases). The germline V gene encodes CDR1 SGHRS and CDR2 YFSETQ. The V and J ends lost 3 bases and 2 bases respectively, with 12 bases between them. There are 15 residues in the CDR3. The CDR3 DNA reads as TGCGCCAGCAGCTCAGCGGGCGGCACCTACAATGAGCAGTTCTTC. The encoded protein is CASSSAGGTYNEQFF.

The sample holds a few counts of this clone. The rearrangement links TRBV11-2 to TRBJ2-3; D tentatively fits TRBD1 or TRBD2 (5 bases each). Trimming took off 1 base at V and 4 bases at J, with 6 bases between the two ends. CDR1 and CDR2 (germline): SGHAT, FQNNGV. The CDR3 totals 13 residues. Written as DNA, the CDR3 is TGTGCCAGCAGCTTAGGGGACGCAGATACGCAGTATTTT. It encodes CASSLGDADTQYF.

This clone appeared a few times. The chain is built from TRBV7-9 and TRBJ2-2; 12 bases fit TRBD2. Trimming cost V 4 bases and J 2 bases; bases outside gene matches: 5. CDR1 and CDR2 (germline): SEHNR, FQNEAQ (reference sequence). The CDR3 totals 17 residues. The CDR3 protein is CASSSTSGRVNTGELFF. CDR3 DNA: TGTGCCAGCAGCTCGACTAGCGGGAGAGTAAACACCGGGGAGCTGTTTTTT.

With regard to this clone: Other DNA sequences from this sample encode an identical CDR3 as well. The chain joins TRBV20-1 to TRBJ1-1; D gene ambiguous. This CDR3 has 8 amino acids. Trimming left V 3 bases short and J 7 bases short, with 0 bases between. Germline CDR1 reads DFQATT; CDR2 reads SNEGSKA (reference sequence). For the CDR3, the DNA is TGCAGTGCTAGTGAAGCTTTCTTT. Its protein product is CSASEAFF.

This clone showed up just a few times. The chain links TRBV7-2 to TRBJ2-7, with D unclear. Trimming removed 4 bases from V and 2 bases from J, with 9 bases in between. This CDR3 comprises 13 residues. Germline CDR1 and CDR2: SGHTA and FQGNSA. CDR3 coding DNA: TGTGCCAGCAGCTATTGGGGAACCTACGAGCAGTACTTC. It yields the protein CASSYWGTYEQYF.

Details on this clone: Within the sample, other DNA sequences also encode this same CDR3. The V gene is TRBV19, the J gene TRBJ1-5; D is unresolved. Germline V CDR1 and CDR2: LNHDA, SQIVND (reference sequence). The CDR3 totals 13 residues. V was shortened by 0 bases and J by 2 bases, with 2 bases between the two germline ends. The CDR3 loop reads CASSIDGNQPQHF. The DNA of the CDR3 is TGTGCCAGTAGTATAGATGGCAATCAGCCCCAGCATTTT. The whole variable domain, filled in from reference TRBV19 and TRBJ1-5, reads DGGITQSPKYLFRKEGQNVTLSCEQNLNHDAMYWYRQDPGQGLRLIYYSQIVNDFQKGDIAEGYSVSREKKESFPLTVTSAQKNPTAFYLCASSIDGNQPQHFGDGTRLSIL.

Note on this clone: Compared with germline, one end of the junction differs, possibly owing to a read error. The chain has TRBV10-3 and TRBJ2-3; D not resolved. The CDR3 runs to 12 residues. CDR1 is ENHRY and CDR2 is SYGVKD in the germline V gene. The CDR3 DNA reads TGTGCCAGCAGTCAAAGGTCAGATACGCAGTATTTT. It encodes CASSQRSDTQYF.

This clone was seen a handful of times. The chain recombines TRBV2 with TRBJ1-4; 7 nucleotides align to TRBD1. The V segment lost 7 bases and the J segment 0 bases; nucleotides outside the gene matches: 11. Germline CDR1 SNHLY, CDR2 FYNNEI. The CDR3 contains 17 residues. CDR3 sequence (DNA): TGTGCCAGCACAAGCTTACCGGGACAGACAACTAATGAAAAACTGTTTTTT. Encoded protein: CASTSLPGQTTNEKLFF.

This clone was seen only a few times. This chain joins TRBV18 and TRBJ1-1; maybe TRBD1 (6 bases). Germline assignment: CDR1 KGHSH and CDR2 LQKENI. V shed 4 bases and J shed 10 bases, with 19 bases lying between them. The CDR3 spans 14 residues. The CDR3 region has the DNA TGTGCCAGCTCACAACTCGAGATGGACAGCGGAGCTTTCTTT. Its translation: CASSQLEMDSGAFF.

This clone was counted only a few times. This sequence joins TRBV6-5 and TRBJ2-3; D might be TRBD2 (5 bases). This CDR3 has 15 amino acids. Germline V gene sequence: CDR1 MNHEY, CDR2 SVGAGI. Deletions cut 2 bases from V and 3 bases from J, with 12 bases between. In DNA form, the CDR3 reads TGTGCCAGCAGTTACGGCCATGGAGGTACAGATACGCAGTATTTT. Protein sequence: CASSYGHGGTDTQYF.